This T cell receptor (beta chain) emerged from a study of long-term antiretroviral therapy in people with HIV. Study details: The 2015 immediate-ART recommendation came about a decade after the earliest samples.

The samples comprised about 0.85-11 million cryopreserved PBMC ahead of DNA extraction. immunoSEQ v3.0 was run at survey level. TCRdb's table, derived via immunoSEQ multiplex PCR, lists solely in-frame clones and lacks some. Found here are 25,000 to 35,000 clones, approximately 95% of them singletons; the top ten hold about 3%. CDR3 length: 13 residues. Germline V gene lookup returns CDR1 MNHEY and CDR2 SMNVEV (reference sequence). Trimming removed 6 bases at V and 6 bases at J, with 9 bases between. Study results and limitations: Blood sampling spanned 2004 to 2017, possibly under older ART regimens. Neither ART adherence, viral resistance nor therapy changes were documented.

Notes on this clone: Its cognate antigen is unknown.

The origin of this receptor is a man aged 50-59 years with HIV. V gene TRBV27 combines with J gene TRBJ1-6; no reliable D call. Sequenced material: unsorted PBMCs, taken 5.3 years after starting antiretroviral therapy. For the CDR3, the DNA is TGTGCCAGCAGAAACGACCTTAATTCACCCCTCCACTTT. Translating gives CASRNDLNSPLHF.